This TCR beta chain is drawn from a study of blood T cells in healthy people across ages. Regarding this clonotype: Its antigen is currently unknown.

Findings of the study overall: Compared with aged donors, long-lived donors showed fewer expanded clones, suggesting selection. Estimates of total diversity, which came from one million sequenced T cells, were considered to be underestimates. Naive T cell percentage showed a strong correlation with the diversity of TCR beta.

Using a J-beta primer mix together with a sample-barcoded 5' primer, a second PCR was run for roughly 7 to 12 cycles. TCRdb re-called the 5' RACE reads with MiXCR, one entry per CDR3 protein. The sample records over 1,500,000 distinct CDR3 sequences, about two fifths being singletons. Total RNA extraction produced at least 5.5 micrograms (per sample) for the study. V lost 0 bases and J lost 7, with 9 bases in between. CDR1 and CDR2 (germline): LGHNA, YSLEER. The CDR3 totals 13 residues. The sequenced material came from blood. This sequence was found in a human donor in good health. V usage is TRBV4-3 and J usage is TRBJ1-2; the D gene is possibly TRBD1 (5 bases). The CDR3 DNA reads TGCGCCAGCAGCCAAGATTGGGGCACTGGCTACACCTTC. Protein product: CASSQDWGTGYTF.